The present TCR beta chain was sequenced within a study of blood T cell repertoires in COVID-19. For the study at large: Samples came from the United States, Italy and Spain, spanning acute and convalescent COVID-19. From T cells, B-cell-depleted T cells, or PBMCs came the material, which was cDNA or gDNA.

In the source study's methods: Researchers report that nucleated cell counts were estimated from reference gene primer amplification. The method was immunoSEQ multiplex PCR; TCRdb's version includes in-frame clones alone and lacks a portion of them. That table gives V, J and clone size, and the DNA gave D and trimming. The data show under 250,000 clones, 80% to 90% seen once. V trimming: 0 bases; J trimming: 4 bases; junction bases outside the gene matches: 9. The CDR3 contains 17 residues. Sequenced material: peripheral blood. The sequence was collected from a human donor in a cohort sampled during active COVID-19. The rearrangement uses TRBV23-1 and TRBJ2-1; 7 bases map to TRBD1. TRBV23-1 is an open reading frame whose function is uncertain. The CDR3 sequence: CASSQSTGLPFYNEQFF. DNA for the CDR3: TGCGCCAGCAGTCAATCGACAGGGCTCCCTTTTTACAATGAGCAGTTCTTC.